Below are 8 T cell receptor beta chains sequenced from a single sample in a study of cytomegalovirus exposure and HLA in healthy donors. Primers: 60 Vbeta forward and 13 Jbeta reverse. Here immunoSEQ multiplex PCR was the method, and the copy in TCRdb shows in-frame clones only, minus some. The data contain approximately 97,000 clones, approximately 80% of them singletons. Sequencing input: PBMCs. The receptors shown here come from a male donor in good health and CMV-seropositive.

The chain combines TRBV4-3 with TRBJ1-1, with D maybe TRBD1 (5 bases). Deletions cut 4 bases from V and 9 bases from J, with 12 bases between. The germline V gene has CDR1 LGHNA and CDR2 YSLEER. The CDR3 extends over 12 amino acids. In DNA, the CDR3 is TGCGCCAGCAGCCTACCCCGACAGAAAGCTTTCTTT. Encoded protein: CASSLPRQKAFF.

This clone was observed a single time. The rearrangement joins TRBV20-1 to TRBJ1-1, with D perhaps TRBD1 (6 bases). Trimming removed 4 bases at V and 11 bases at J, with 14 bases between. In germline, CDR1 is DFQATT, CDR2 SNEGSKA (reference sequence). The CDR3 has 11 amino acids. CDR3: CSATQGTFAFF. The CDR3 DNA reads as TGCAGTGCTACCCAGGGGACATTTGCTTTCTTT.

For this clone: Compared with germline, one end of the junction differs, possibly owing to a read error. The sample carries other DNA sequences with the same CDR3. The chain employs TRBV27 and TRBJ1-5, with D perhaps TRBD1 (5 bases). This CDR3 region has 17 residues. CDR1 is MNHEY, CDR2 SMNVEV, per germline (reference sequence). The CDR3 loop reads CASSPWMQGNSNQPQHF. The CDR3 nucleotides read TGCGCCAGCAGTCCCTGGATGCAGGGCAATAGCAATCAGCCCCAGCATTTT.

The rearrangement links TRBV27 to TRBJ2-7, with 10 bases that match TRBD1. Per the germline V gene, CDR1 is MNHEY and CDR2 is SMNVEV (reference sequence). The CDR3 has 15 residues. J was trimmed by 2 bases and V by 4 bases; bases with no gene match: 5. The CDR3 sequence is CASSSGTGVTYEQYF. In DNA, the CDR3 is TGTGCCAGCAGTTCGGGGACAGGGGTAACCTACGAGCAGTACTTC.

The genes are TRBV4-2 and TRBJ2-7, with D perhaps TRBD2 (5 bases). The CDR3 consists of 14 residues. The germline V gene has CDR1 LGHNA and CDR2 YNFKEQ. Deletions cut 1 base from V and 0 bases from J, with 7 bases between. The DNA for the CDR3 is TGTGCCAGCAGCCAAGTCGGGGACTCCTACGAGCAGTACTTC. Translation: CASSQVGDSYEQYF.

The chain joins TRBV2 to TRBJ2-7, with 10 bases lining up with TRBD1. The CDR3 is 16 amino acids. V gave up 1 base and J gave up 3 bases; unmatched junction bases: 6. From germline, CDR1 is SNHLY and CDR2 FYNNEI. Written as DNA, the CDR3 is TGTGCCAGCAGTGAAGGGGATTGGACAGGGGGCTACGAGCAGTACTTC. Its translation: CASSEGDWTGGYEQYF. Full variable domain (rest looked up from reference TRBV2 and TRBJ2-7): EPEVTQTPSHQVTQMGQEVILRCVPISNHLYFYWYRQILGQKVEFLVSFYNNEISEKSEIFDDQFSVERPDGSNFTLKIRSTKLEDSAMYFCASSEGDWTGGYEQYFGPGTRLTVT.

The gene calls are TRBV10-3 and TRBJ2-1; no firm D call. CDR1 ENHRY and CDR2 SYGVKD come from the germline V gene. This CDR3 has 12 amino acids. Trimming pared 2 bases from V and 10 bases from J, leaving 9 bases between. CDR3 sequence: CAISEEVVEQFF. Here the CDR3 DNA reads TGTGCCATCAGTGAGGAGGTAGTAGAGCAGTTCTTC.

In this sample, this clone turned up a few times. The rearrangement joins TRBV13 to TRBJ2-1; no reliable D call. The CDR3 consists of 12 residues. Deletions cut 5 bases from V and 7 bases from J, with 9 bases between. CDR1 and CDR2 (germline): PRHDT, FYEKMQ (reference sequence). CDR3 amino acids: CASSEMTNEQFF. The CDR3 nucleotides are TGTGCCAGCAGCGAGATGACTAATGAGCAGTTCTTC.